The 15 T cell receptor beta chains presented below share a single source sample, sequenced in a study of PD-1 blockade in classical Hodgkin lymphoma. Time point defined: cycle 4 day 1 (C4D1), after 6 weeks of nivolumab. Relapse was seen in all patients after autologous stem cell transplantation, and brentuximab vedotin exposure was variable. Sequencing was performed with immunoSEQ multiplex PCR; in TCRdb, only in-frame clones are kept and a portion is missing. The sample lists some 100,000 clones, about 93% occurring once. This material consisted of peripheral blood mononuclear cells (PBMCs), taken before the fourth cycle of nivolumab. The origin of the receptors is a human donor with classical Hodgkin lymphoma.

The chain recombines TRBV10-1 with TRBJ2-7; weak D call: TRBD1 (7 bases). This CDR3 has 15 residues. CDR1 is WNHNN, CDR2 SYGVQD, per germline (reference sequence). V lost 6 bases and J 3 bases, leaving 18 bases between the germline ends. The CDR3 bases are TGCGCCAGCAGACCTCCAGGGGGGAAGGGCTACGAGCAGTACTTC. Encoded protein: CASRPPGGKGYEQYF.

In DNA, the CDR3 is TGTGCCAGCAGCTCGCTCGCTTATCAACAAGAGACCCAGTACTTC. Amino acids: CASSSLAYQQETQYF. The rearrangement links TRBV5-4 to TRBJ2-5; D gene unclear. This CDR3 is built from 15 residues. Trimming removed 3 bases at V and 2 bases at J, with 14 bases between. The V gene's germline CDR1 is SGHNT and CDR2 YYREEE (reference sequence).

The chain links TRBV5-6 to TRBJ2-7, with 9 bases aligning to TRBD1. Losses at the gene ends were 0 bases for V and 7 bases for J; bases not matched to a gene: 11. CDR3 size: 16 residues. Germline loops: CDR1 SGHDT, CDR2 YYEEEE. The chain's CDR3 is CASSLDIGTGPGEQYF. The CDR3 coding sequence is TGTGCCAGCAGCTTGGATATTGGGACAGGGCCCGGGGAGCAGTACTTC.

V usage is TRBV6-6 and J usage is TRBJ2-5; 10 positions match TRBD2. V was clipped by 0 bases and J by 5 bases; unmatched bases: 6. The CDR3 has 16 amino acids. Per the germline V gene, CDR1 is MNHNY and CDR2 is SVGAGI (reference sequence). CDR3 DNA sequence: TGTGCCAGCAGTTACTCGGCTAGCGGGAGTGGCGAGACCCAGTACTTC. The encoded protein is CASSYSASGSGETQYF.

This sequence joins TRBV18 and TRBJ2-3, with 12 bases aligning to TRBD2. The trim removed 3 bases at V and 2 bases at J, leaving 3 bases unmatched. Per the germline V gene, CDR1 is KGHSH and CDR2 is LQKENI. The CDR3 has 16 residues. The CDR3 loop is CASSPTSGGLTDTQYF. In DNA, the CDR3 is TGTGCCAGCTCACCGACTAGCGGGGGCCTCACAGATACGCAGTATTTT.

This clone was detected only a few times. The chain joins TRBV28 to TRBJ1-5; D may be TRBD1 (6 bases). The V gene's germline CDR1 is MDHEN and CDR2 SYDVKM. The CDR3 contains 13 residues. V was shortened by 4 bases and J by 7 bases, with 11 bases between the two germline ends. CDR3 DNA: TGTGCCAGCAGTTACAGGGTGAGGCAGCCCCAGCATTTT. Amino acids: CASSYRVRQPQHF.

The chain uses TRBV5-1 and TRBJ2-3, with D possibly TRBD1 on 6 matching bases. CDR1 is SGHRS and CDR2 is YFSETQ in the germline V gene. V was pared by 6 bases and J by 0 bases, with 14 bases between. This CDR3 is built from 15 residues. The CDR3 nucleotides are TGCGCCAGCAATCCCGGGACACCTAGCACAGATACGCAGTATTTT. It is translated as CASNPGTPSTDTQYF.

The CDR3 DNA reads as TGTGCCAGCAGGGCCGGGACTACTAACATTCAGTACTTC. It is translated as CASRAGTTNIQYF. The J gene is TRBJ2-4, the V gene TRBV2; the match to TRBD2 covers 7 bases. Germline V gene lookup returns CDR1 SNHLY and CDR2 FYNNEI. The CDR3 is 13 amino acids. V was pared by 6 bases and J by 7 bases, with 6 bases of the junction left unmatched.

The chain employs TRBV30 and TRBJ2-1; 10 bases map to TRBD2. Germline lookup yields CDR1 GTSNPN and CDR2 SVGIG (reference sequence). The trim removed 2 bases at V and 10 bases at J, leaving 8 bases unmatched. This CDR3 is built from 14 residues. CDR3 in DNA: TGTGCCTGGAGTCTAGCGGGAGTGATAGGGGAGCAGTTCTTC. Translating it yields CAWSLAGVIGEQFF.

This clone was counted a single time. The chain uses TRBV5-4 and TRBJ1-2; 7 positions agree with TRBD1. From germline, CDR1 is SGHNT and CDR2 YYREEE (reference sequence). The CDR3 sequence is 14 residues long. The V and J ends lost 1 base and 4 bases, in that order; junction bases with no gene match: 4. CDR3 bases: TGTGCCAGCAGCTTGCCAGGGGGTATCTATGGCTACACCTTC. Protein product: CASSLPGGIYGYTF.

The V gene is TRBV27, the J gene TRBJ2-1; the D is unclear. The CDR3 is made up of 14 amino acids. V gave up 7 bases and J gave up 5 bases, with 15 bases separating them. Per germline, CDR1 MNHEY and CDR2 SMNVEV (reference sequence). CDR3 sequence reads: CASTLSGTNNEQFF. The CDR3 DNA follows: TGTGCCAGCACCCTTTCCGGCACGAACAATGAGCAGTTCTTC.

The chain combines TRBV15 with TRBJ2-3, with D perhaps given as TRBD1 or TRBD2 (5 bases each). The germline V gene has CDR1 LNHNV and CDR2 YYDKDF (reference sequence). The V end was cut by 0 bases, the J end by 5 bases, with 12 bases between. The CDR3 sequence is 15 residues long. CDR3 sequence (DNA): TGTGCCACCAGCAGAGATGGGGCGGGTCGAGATACGCAGTATTTT. Its translation: CATSRDGAGRDTQYF.

For this clone: In the same sample, other DNA sequences code for this CDR3. J is TRBJ2-7 and V is TRBV5-1; D uncertain. The germline gives CDR1 SGHRS, CDR2 YFSETQ. The CDR3 totals 12 residues. V was clipped by 0 bases and J by 4 bases, with 5 bases between them. CDR3 DNA: TGCGCCAGCAGCTTGGGGGGATACGAGCAGTACTTC. Protein sequence: CASSLGGYEQYF.

The chain has TRBV9 and TRBJ2-3, with TRBD2 matching over 13 bases. The trim removed 0 bases at V and 6 bases at J, leaving 4 bases unmatched. The CDR3 is 16 amino acids. CDR1 is SGDLS and CDR2 is YYNGEE in the germline V gene. The CDR3 reads CASSVGTSGRSDTQYF. DNA of the CDR3: TGTGCCAGCAGCGTAGGGACTAGCGGGAGATCGGATACGCAGTATTTT.

The V gene is TRBV19, the J gene TRBJ2-5; 12 positions match TRBD2. The CDR3 spans 16 residues. The V gene's germline CDR1 is LNHDA and CDR2 SQIVND (reference sequence). J gave up 4 bases and V 7 bases, and 10 bases lay outside the gene matches. For the CDR3, the DNA is TGTGCCAGTACCCCCCGAATGGGACTAGCGGGAGAGACCCAGTACTTC. Encoded protein: CASTPRMGLAGETQYF. The full variable domain, rest sourced from reference TRBV19 and TRBJ2-5, is DGGITQSPKYLFRKEGQNVTLSCEQNLNHDAMYWYRQDPGQGLRLIYYSQIVNDFQKGDIAEGYSVSREKKESFPLTVTSAQKNPTAFYLCASTPRMGLAGETQYFGPGTRLLVL.